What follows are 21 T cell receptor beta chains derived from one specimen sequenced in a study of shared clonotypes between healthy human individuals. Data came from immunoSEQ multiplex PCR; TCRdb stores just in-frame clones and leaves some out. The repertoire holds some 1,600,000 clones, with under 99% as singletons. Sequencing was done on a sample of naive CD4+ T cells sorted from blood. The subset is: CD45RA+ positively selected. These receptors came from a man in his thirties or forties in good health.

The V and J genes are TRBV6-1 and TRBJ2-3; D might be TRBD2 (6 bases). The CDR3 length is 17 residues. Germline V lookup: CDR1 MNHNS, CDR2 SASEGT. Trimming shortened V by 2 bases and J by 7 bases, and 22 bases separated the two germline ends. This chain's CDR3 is CASSEYSTRLVSNTQYF. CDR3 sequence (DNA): TGTGCCAGCAGTGAATATTCGACAAGACTAGTGTCGAATACGCAGTATTTT.

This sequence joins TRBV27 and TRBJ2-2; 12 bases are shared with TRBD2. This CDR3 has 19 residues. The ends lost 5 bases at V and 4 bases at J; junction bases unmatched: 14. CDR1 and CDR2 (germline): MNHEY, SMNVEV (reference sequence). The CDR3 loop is CASSPQSNLAGGGTGELFF. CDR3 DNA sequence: TGTGCCAGCAGTCCCCAATCCAATCTAGCGGGAGGGGGCACCGGGGAGCTGTTTTTT.

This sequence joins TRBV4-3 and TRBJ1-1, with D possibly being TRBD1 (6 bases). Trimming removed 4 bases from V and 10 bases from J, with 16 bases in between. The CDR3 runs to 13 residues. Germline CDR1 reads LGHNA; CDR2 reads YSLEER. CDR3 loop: CASSPKIRGAAFF. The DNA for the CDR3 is TGCGCCAGCAGCCCCAAGATCAGGGGTGCAGCTTTCTTT.

In DNA, the CDR3 is TGTGCCCAGGGACAGGGGGTAGGAGATACGCAGTATTTT. Translating gives CAQGQGVGDTQYF. The rearrangement uses TRBV6-6 and TRBJ2-3; TRBD1 aligns across 11 bases. This CDR3 comprises 13 residues. Germline V gene lookup returns CDR1 MNHNY and CDR2 SVGAGI (reference sequence). Trimming at V came to 11 bases and at J to 5 bases, leaving 6 bases not matched to a gene.

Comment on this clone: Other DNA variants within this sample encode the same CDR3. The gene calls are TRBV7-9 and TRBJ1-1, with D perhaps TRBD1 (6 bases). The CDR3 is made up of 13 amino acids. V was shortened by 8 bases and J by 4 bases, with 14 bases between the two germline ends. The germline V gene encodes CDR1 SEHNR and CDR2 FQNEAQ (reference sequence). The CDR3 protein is CASAGAGGTEAFF. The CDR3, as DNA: TGTGCCAGCGCAGGGGCCGGGGGCACTGAAGCTTTCTTT.

CDR3 DNA: TGCGCCAGCAGACCCGCCTCGGGATACGAGCAGTACTTC. As protein: CASRPASGYEQYF. This sequence joins TRBV5-1 and TRBJ2-7; tentatively, D is TRBD2 (5 bases). V shed 5 bases and J shed 4 bases, with 13 bases lying between them. This CDR3 is built from 13 residues. Germline CDR1 SGHRS, CDR2 YFSETQ.

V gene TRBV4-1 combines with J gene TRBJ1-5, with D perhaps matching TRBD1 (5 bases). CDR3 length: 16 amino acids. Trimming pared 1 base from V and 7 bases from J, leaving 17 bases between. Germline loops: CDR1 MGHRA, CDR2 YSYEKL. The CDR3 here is CASSQGKEGRNQPQHF. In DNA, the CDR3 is TGCGCCAGCAGCCAAGGGAAGGAGGGGCGAAACCAGCCCCAGCATTTT.

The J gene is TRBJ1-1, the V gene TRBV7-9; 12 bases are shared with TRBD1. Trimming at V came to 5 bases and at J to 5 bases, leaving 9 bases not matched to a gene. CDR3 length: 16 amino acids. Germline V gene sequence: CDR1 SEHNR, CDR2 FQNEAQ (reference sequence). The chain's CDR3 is CASSHPGQGARTEAFF. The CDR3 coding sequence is TGTGCCAGCAGCCATCCGGGACAGGGGGCGCGAACTGAAGCTTTCTTT.

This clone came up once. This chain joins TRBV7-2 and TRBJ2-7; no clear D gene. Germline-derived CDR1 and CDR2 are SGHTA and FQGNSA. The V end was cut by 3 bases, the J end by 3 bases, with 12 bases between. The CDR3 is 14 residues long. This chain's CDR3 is CASSFPGAVYEQYF. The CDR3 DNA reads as TGTGCCAGCAGCTTCCCAGGTGCGGTCTACGAGCAGTACTTC.

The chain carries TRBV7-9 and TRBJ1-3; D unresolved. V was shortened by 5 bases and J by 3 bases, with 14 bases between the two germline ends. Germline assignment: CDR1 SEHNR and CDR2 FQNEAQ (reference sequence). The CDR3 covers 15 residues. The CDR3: CASSPSLAYGNTIYF. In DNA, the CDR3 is TGTGCCAGCAGCCCGTCCTTAGCTTATGGAAACACCATATATTTT.

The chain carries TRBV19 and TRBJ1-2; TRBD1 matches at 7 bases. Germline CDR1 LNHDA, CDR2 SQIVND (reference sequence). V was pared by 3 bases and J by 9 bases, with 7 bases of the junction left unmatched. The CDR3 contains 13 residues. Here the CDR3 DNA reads TGTGCCAGTAGTATTGGGACAGTTCCGAGCTACACCTTC. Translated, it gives CASSIGTVPSYTF. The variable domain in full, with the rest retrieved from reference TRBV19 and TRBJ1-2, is DGGITQSPKYLFRKEGQNVTLSCEQNLNHDAMYWYRQDPGQGLRLIYYSQIVNDFQKGDIAEGYSVSREKKESFPLTVTSAQKNPTAFYLCASSIGTVPSYTFGSGTRLTVV.

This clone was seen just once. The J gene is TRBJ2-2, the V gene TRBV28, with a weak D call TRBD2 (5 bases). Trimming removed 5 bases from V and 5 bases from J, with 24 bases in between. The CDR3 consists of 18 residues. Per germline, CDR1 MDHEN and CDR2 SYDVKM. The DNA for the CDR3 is TGTGCCAGCAGTCCGCTCCCCGGGCGGGCAAGCCCAACCGGGGAGCTGTTTTTT. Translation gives CASSPLPGRASPTGELFF.

DNA for the CDR3: TGTGCCAGCAGCTTGGTGGGGGAGAAAAACATTCAGTACTTC. Translation: CASSLVGEKNIQYF. This rearrangement joins TRBV5-4 to TRBJ2-4; D could derive from TRBD1 or TRBD2 (5 bases each). The CDR3 has 14 amino acids. The V gene lost 0 bases and the J gene lost 4 bases, with 8 bases spanning the gap. CDR1 and CDR2 (germline): SGHNT, YYREEE (reference sequence).

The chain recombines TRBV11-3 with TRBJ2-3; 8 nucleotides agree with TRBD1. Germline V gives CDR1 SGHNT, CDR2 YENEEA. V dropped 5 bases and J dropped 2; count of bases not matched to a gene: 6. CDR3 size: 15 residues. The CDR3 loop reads CASSHGTGLTDTQYF. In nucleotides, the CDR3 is TGTGCCAGCAGCCACGGGACAGGCCTCACAGATACGCAGTATTTT.

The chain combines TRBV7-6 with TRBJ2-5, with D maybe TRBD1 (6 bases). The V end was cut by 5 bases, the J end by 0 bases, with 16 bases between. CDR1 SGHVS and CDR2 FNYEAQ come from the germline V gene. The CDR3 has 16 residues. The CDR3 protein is CASSTPLRGYQETQYF. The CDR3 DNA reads TGTGCCAGCAGCACTCCCTTAAGGGGGTACCAAGAGACCCAGTACTTC. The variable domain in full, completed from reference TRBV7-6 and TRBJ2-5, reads GAGVSQSPRYKVTKRGQDVALRCDPISGHVSLYWYRQALGQGPEFLTYFNYEAQQDKSGLPNDRFSAERPEGSISTLTIQRTEQRDSAMYRCASSTPLRGYQETQYFGPGTRLLVL.

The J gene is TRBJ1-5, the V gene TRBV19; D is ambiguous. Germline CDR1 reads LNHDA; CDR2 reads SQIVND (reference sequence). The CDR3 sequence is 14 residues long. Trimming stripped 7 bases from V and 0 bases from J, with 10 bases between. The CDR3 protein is CASKDGYSNQPQHF. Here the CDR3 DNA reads TGTGCCAGTAAGGACGGGTATAGCAATCAGCCCCAGCATTTT.

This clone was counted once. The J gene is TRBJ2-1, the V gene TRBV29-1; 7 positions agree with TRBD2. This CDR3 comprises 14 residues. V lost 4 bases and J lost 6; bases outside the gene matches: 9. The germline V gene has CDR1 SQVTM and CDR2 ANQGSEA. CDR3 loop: CSVVSGRGFNEQFF. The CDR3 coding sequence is TGCAGCGTTGTTAGTGGGAGGGGTTTCAATGAGCAGTTCTTC.

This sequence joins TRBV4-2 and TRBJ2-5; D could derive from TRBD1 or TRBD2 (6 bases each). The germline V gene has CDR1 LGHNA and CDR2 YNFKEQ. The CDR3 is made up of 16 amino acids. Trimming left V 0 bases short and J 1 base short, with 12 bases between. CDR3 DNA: TGTGCCAGCAGCCAAGAAGGGGGGCTGAGCCAAGAGACCCAGTACTTC. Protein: CASSQEGGLSQETQYF.

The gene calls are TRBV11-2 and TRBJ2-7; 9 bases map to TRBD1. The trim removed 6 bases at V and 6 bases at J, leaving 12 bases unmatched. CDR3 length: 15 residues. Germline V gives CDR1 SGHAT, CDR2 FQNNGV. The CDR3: CASSRTGTGTFEQYF. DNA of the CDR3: TGTGCCAGCAGTCGTACCGGGACAGGGACTTTCGAGCAGTACTTC. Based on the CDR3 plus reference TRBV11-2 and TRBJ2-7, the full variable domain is EAGVAQSPRYKIIEKRQSVAFWCNPISGHATLYWYQQILGQGPKLLIQFQNNGVVDDSQLPKDRFSAERLKGVDSTLKIQPAKLEDSAVYLCASSRTGTGTFEQYFGPGTRLTVT.

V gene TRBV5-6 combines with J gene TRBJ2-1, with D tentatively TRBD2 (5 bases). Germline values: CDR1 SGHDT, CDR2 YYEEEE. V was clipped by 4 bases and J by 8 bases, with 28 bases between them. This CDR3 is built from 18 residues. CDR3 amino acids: CASSPPRGSLRFRDEQFF. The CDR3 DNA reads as TGTGCCAGCAGCCCCCCTCGTGGGAGTCTTCGGTTCCGCGATGAGCAGTTCTTC.

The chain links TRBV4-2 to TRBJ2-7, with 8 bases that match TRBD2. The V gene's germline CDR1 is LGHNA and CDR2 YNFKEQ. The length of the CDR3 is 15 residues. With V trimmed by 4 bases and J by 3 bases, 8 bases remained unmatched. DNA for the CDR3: TGTGCCAGCAGCCCAGCAGCGGGAGTAGGCTACGAGCAGTACTTC. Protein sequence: CASSPAAGVGYEQYF.